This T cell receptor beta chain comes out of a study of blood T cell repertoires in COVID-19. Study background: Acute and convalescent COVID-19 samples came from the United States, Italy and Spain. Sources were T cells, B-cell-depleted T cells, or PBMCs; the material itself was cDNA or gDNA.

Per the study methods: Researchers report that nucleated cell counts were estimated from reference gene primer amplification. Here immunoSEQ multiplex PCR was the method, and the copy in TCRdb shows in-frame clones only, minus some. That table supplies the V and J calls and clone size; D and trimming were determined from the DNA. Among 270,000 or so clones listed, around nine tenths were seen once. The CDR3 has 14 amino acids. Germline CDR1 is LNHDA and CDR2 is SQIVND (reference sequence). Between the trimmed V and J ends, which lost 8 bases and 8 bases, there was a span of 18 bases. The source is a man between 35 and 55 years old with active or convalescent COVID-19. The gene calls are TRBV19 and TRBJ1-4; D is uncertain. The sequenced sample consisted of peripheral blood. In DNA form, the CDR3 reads TGTGCCAGTCTGCCTACTCGGGGAGCCGAAAAACTGTTTTTT. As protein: CASLPTRGAEKLFF.